The 26 T cell receptor beta chains given below trace back to one sample, sequenced in a study of blood T cell repertoires in COVID-19. Data came from immunoSEQ multiplex PCR; TCRdb stores just in-frame clones and leaves some out. The sample records about 410,000 clones, about 89% being singletons. Source material: peripheral blood. All receptors derive from a woman aged 40 to 50 with COVID-19, enrolled during active disease.

The V call is TRBV2, the J call TRBJ2-7; 9 bases are shared with TRBD2. The CDR3 loop spans 14 amino acids. V shed 6 bases and J 2 bases; nucleotides not matched to a gene: 5. Germline lookup yields CDR1 SNHLY and CDR2 FYNNEI. The CDR3 spells CASRPSGAPYEQYF. For the CDR3, the DNA is TGTGCCAGCAGGCCTAGCGGGGCCCCCTACGAGCAGTACTTC.

The chain links TRBV12-5 to TRBJ1-2; TRBD1 aligns across 9 bases. The V gene's germline CDR1 is LGHNT and CDR2 FRNRAP. V lost 6 bases, J lost 7 bases, and 12 bases stayed unmatched. The CDR3 contains 15 residues. The CDR3 coding sequence is TGTGCTAGTGGGCGAACAGGGGGCGCTTTGGGTGGCTACACCTTC. Protein sequence: CASGRTGGALGGYTF.

V and J are TRBV7-2 and TRBJ2-3; no clear D gene. The germline V and J ends were trimmed by 5 bases and 6 bases, with 15 bases remaining between them. CDR1 and CDR2 from the germline V gene are SGHTA and FQGNSA. The CDR3 runs 14 residues. As DNA, the CDR3 is TGTGCCAGCAGCCTAAGACTCACTGGGGATACGCAGTATTTT. Encoded protein: CASSLRLTGDTQYF.

This sequence joins TRBV7-3 and TRBJ2-7, with D possibly matching TRBD2 (5 bases). Trimming removed 2 bases at V and 6 bases at J, with 11 bases between. The CDR3 spans 13 residues. Germline assignment: CDR1 SGHTA and CDR2 FQGTGA. The CDR3 DNA sequence: TGTGCCAGCAGCTTAGAGGGTCGGGGCGAGCAGTACTTC. Residues: CASSLEGRGEQYF.

This rearrangement joins TRBV7-2 to TRBJ1-1; the match to TRBD1 covers 9 bases. Germline V CDR1 and CDR2: SGHTA, FQGNSA. The V and J ends lost 3 bases and 4 bases, in that order; junction bases with no gene match: 9. The CDR3 length is 16 residues. The CDR3 loop is CASSFQPQGARTEAFF. In nucleotides, the CDR3 is TGTGCCAGCAGCTTTCAGCCACAGGGGGCGCGCACTGAAGCTTTCTTT.

The chain uses TRBV30 and TRBJ1-5, with D possibly matching TRBD1 (5 bases). The CDR3 is made up of 13 amino acids. Germline V CDR1 and CDR2: GTSNPN, SVGIG (reference sequence). Trimming removed 3 bases at V and 3 bases at J, with 9 bases between. CDR3 sequence (DNA): TGTGCCTGGAGCCCGGACAACAATCAGCCCCAGCATTTT. Its protein is CAWSPDNNQPQHF.

The genes are TRBV7-9 and TRBJ2-1; 10 positions agree with TRBD1. The CDR3 sequence is 15 residues long. Germline V gene lookup returns CDR1 SEHNR and CDR2 FQNEAQ (reference sequence). After removal of 3 bases from V and 8 bases from J, the junction contained 7 bases not matched to a gene. The CDR3 coding sequence is TGTGCCAGCAGCTTTAGACAGGGGGCTTTAGATGAGCAGTTCTTC. Translating it yields CASSFRQGALDEQFF.

The chain joins TRBV6-5 to TRBJ2-7; 15 positions agree with TRBD2. The ends lost 8 bases at V and 7 bases at J; junction bases unmatched: 6. This CDR3 has 14 residues. The germline V gene has CDR1 MNHEY and CDR2 SVGAGI. This chain's CDR3 is CASLGLAGGGEQYF. The CDR3 coding sequence is TGTGCCAGCCTGGGACTAGCGGGAGGAGGAGAGCAGTACTTC.

The chain couples TRBV30 to TRBJ1-2; D not certain. Trimming took 7 bases from V and 5 from J, leaving 14 bases between them. The CDR3 covers 12 residues. Germline CDR1 is GTSNPN and CDR2 is SVGIG (reference sequence). This CDR3 is CASGAVTYGYTF. CDR3 DNA sequence: TGTGCCTCCGGAGCTGTTACGTATGGCTACACCTTC.

V gene TRBV28 combines with J gene TRBJ2-7, with 9 bases identical to TRBD2. Germline lookup yields CDR1 MDHEN and CDR2 SYDVKM. CDR3 length equals 15 residues. The V segment lost 0 bases and the J segment 2 bases; nucleotides outside the gene matches: 2. CDR3 amino acids: CASSLWAGGPYEQYF. The CDR3 nucleotides read TGTGCCAGCAGTTTATGGGCGGGAGGGCCCTACGAGCAGTACTTC. The variable domain in full, completed from reference TRBV28 and TRBJ2-7, reads DVKVTQSSRYLVKRTGEKVFLECVQDMDHENMFWYRQDPGLGLRLIYFSYDVKMKEKGDIPEGYSVSREKKERFSLILESASTNQTSMYLCASSLWAGGPYEQYFGPGTRLTVT.

In nucleotides, the CDR3 is TGCGCCAGCAGCTTAGGGGGAGACTATGGCTACACCTTC. Its translation: CASSLGGDYGYTF. This chain links TRBV5-1 with TRBJ1-2; maybe TRBD1 (6 bases). Germline CDR1 and CDR2: SGHRS and YFSETQ. Trimming took 2 bases from V and 3 from J, leaving 8 bases between them. This CDR3 is built from 13 residues.

The chain carries TRBV5-1 and TRBJ1-1, with 7 bases aligning to TRBD1. Trimming took 6 bases from V and 0 from J; bases not matched to a gene: 5. CDR1 SGHRS and CDR2 YFSETQ come from the germline V gene. The CDR3 is 14 amino acids. CDR3 bases: TGCGCCAGCACCCCGGGACAGATGAACACTGAAGCTTTCTTT. Protein: CASTPGQMNTEAFF.

A note on this clone: A junction boundary mismatches the germline segment, possibly from a read error. V usage is TRBV2 and J usage is TRBJ2-6; the D gene is possibly TRBD1 (5 bases). The germline gives CDR1 SNHLY, CDR2 FYNNEI. The CDR3 contains 12 residues. CDR3 residues: CASSGWNRLLSF. CDR3 DNA sequence: TGTGCCAGCAGTGGGTGGAACAGGTTGCTCTCTTTC.

V gene TRBV19 combines with J gene TRBJ1-6, with 9 bases matching TRBD1. The CDR3 has 17 amino acids. The ends lost 7 bases at V and 0 bases at J; junction bases unmatched: 7. Germline CDR1 and CDR2: LNHDA and SQIVND (reference sequence). The CDR3 DNA follows: TGTGCCAGTAAGCGGGACAGGGCCAGCTCCTATAATTCACCCCTCCACTTT. It encodes CASKRDRASSYNSPLHF.

This clone was seen once. J is TRBJ2-2 and V is TRBV4-3; D remains ambiguous. CDR1 is LGHNA, CDR2 YSLEER, per germline. V was trimmed by 2 bases and J by 3 bases, leaving 4 bases between them. The CDR3 has 13 residues. CDR3 nucleotides: TGCGCCAGCAGCCAATATTACACCGGGGAGCTGTTTTTT. This codes for CASSQYYTGELFF.

This rearrangement joins TRBV19 to TRBJ1-2; D perhaps matches TRBD1 (5 bases). Trimming shortened V by 3 bases and J by 4 bases, and 12 bases separated the two germline ends. Germline CDR1 reads LNHDA; CDR2 reads SQIVND (reference sequence). The CDR3 loop spans 14 amino acids. CDR3 nucleotides: TGTGCCAGTAGTATGGCGGGGCGTGGCTATGGCTACACCTTC. It codes for CASSMAGRGYGYTF.

The J gene is TRBJ1-1, the V gene TRBV7-9, with D unresolved. CDR1 is SEHNR and CDR2 is FQNEAQ in the germline V gene (reference sequence). The CDR3 extends over 13 amino acids. V was trimmed by 5 bases and J by 3 bases, leaving 10 bases between them. In DNA, the CDR3 is TGTGCCAGCAGCGCTCGATCGGACACTGAAGCTTTCTTT. It encodes CASSARSDTEAFF. Full variable domain (missing parts from reference TRBV7-9 and TRBJ1-1): DTGVSQNPRHKITKRGQNVTFRCDPISEHNRLYWYRQTLGQGPEFLTYFQNEAQLEKSRLLSDRFSAERPKGSFSTLEIQRTEQGDSAMYLCASSARSDTEAFFGQGTRLTVV.

With respect to this clone: The junction does not match germline at one end; this may be a read error. In DNA, the CDR3 is TGTGCCAGCAGCTTATCTGGGGGACAGGGGATGAACGAGCAGTACTTC. Its protein is CASSLSGGQGMNEQYF. The V and J genes are TRBV28 and TRBJ2-7; 10 bases fit TRBD1. CDR3 size: 16 residues. Germline V lookup: CDR1 MDHEN, CDR2 SYDVKM.

This clone appeared a few times. The chain recombines TRBV6-1 with TRBJ1-1, with D perhaps matching TRBD1 (5 bases). Trimming shortened V by 3 bases and J by 5 bases, and 22 bases separated the two germline ends. The CDR3 totals 17 residues. Germline V gene data show CDR1 as MNHNS and CDR2 as SASEGT. The CDR3 reads CASSEGRRDWEITEAFF. As DNA, the CDR3 is TGTGCCAGCAGTGAGGGTAGGAGGGACTGGGAGATTACTGAAGCTTTCTTT.

The chain has TRBV27 and TRBJ2-1, with D maybe TRBD2 (6 bases). CDR1 MNHEY and CDR2 SMNVEV come from the germline V gene (reference sequence). V shed 5 bases and J shed 4 bases, with 15 bases lying between them. The CDR3 length is 15 residues. In nucleotides, the CDR3 is TGTGCCAGCAGTGTCACGGGGGTACCTTACAATGAGCAGTTCTTC. This sequence encodes CASSVTGVPYNEQFF.

CDR3 DNA sequence: TGTGCCAGCAGCGCACCCAGTAAGTTATTTTCTGGGGCCAACGTCCTGACTTTC. This encodes CASSAPSKLFSGANVLTF. The rearrangement links TRBV9 to TRBJ2-6, with D unclear. Looked up from germline, CDR1 is SGDLS and CDR2 is YYNGEE. The ends were cut back, 3 bases at V and 1 base at J, with 17 bases in the middle. The CDR3 runs to 18 residues.

The gene calls are TRBV5-6 and TRBJ2-5; 13 nucleotides line up with TRBD2. CDR1 SGHDT and CDR2 YYEEEE come from the germline V gene. The length of the CDR3 is 15 residues. The trim removed 5 bases at V and 2 bases at J, leaving 3 bases unmatched. The CDR3 nucleotides are TGTGCCAGCAGGCCGGGACTAGCGGGACAAGAGACCCAGTACTTC. Its protein is CASRPGLAGQETQYF.

The rearrangement uses TRBV7-9 and TRBJ1-6; D is uncertain. V was trimmed by 5 bases and J by 0 bases, leaving 11 bases between them. The CDR3 sequence is 16 residues long. Per the germline V gene, CDR1 is SEHNR and CDR2 is FQNEAQ (reference sequence). In DNA form, the CDR3 reads TGTGCCAGCAGCACAGTCGCGAGCTCCTATAATTCACCCCTCCACTTT. It specifies CASSTVASSYNSPLHF.

There are a few counts of this clone. The chain couples TRBV5-4 to TRBJ2-7; no reliable D call. This CDR3 contains 13 residues. The germline V gene encodes CDR1 SGHNT and CDR2 YYREEE (reference sequence). V was clipped by 2 bases and J by 3 bases, with 9 bases between them. CDR3 protein: CASSFTSDYEQYF. The DNA of the CDR3 is TGTGCCAGCAGCTTTACCAGCGACTACGAGCAGTACTTC.

The chain combines TRBV9 with TRBJ2-5; weak D call: TRBD2 (6 bases). Germline values: CDR1 SGDLS, CDR2 YYNGEE. Between the trimmed V and J ends, which lost 5 bases and 5 bases, there was a span of 10 bases. The CDR3 has 12 residues. DNA for the CDR3: TGTGCCAGCAGTGGGGGGAGTGAGACCCAGTACTTC. It yields the protein CASSGGSETQYF.

The V gene is TRBV28, the J gene TRBJ2-5, with 9 positions matching TRBD2. The CDR3 loop spans 15 amino acids. The V and J ends lost 2 bases and 1 base, in that order; junction bases with no gene match: 2. Germline-derived CDR1 and CDR2 are MDHEN and SYDVKM. CDR3 bases: TGTGCCAGCAGTTTAGCGGGGGGGGGCCAAGAGACCCAGTACTTC. As protein: CASSLAGGGQETQYF. The variable domain in full, with the rest retrieved from reference TRBV28 and TRBJ2-5, is DVKVTQSSRYLVKRTGEKVFLECVQDMDHENMFWYRQDPGLGLRLIYFSYDVKMKEKGDIPEGYSVSREKKERFSLILESASTNQTSMYLCASSLAGGGQETQYFGPGTRLLVL.